The 11 T cell receptor beta chains given below trace back to one sample, sequenced in a study of vaccination and CD4 T cells after COVID-19. Treatment here: roughly 10-day PBMC culture with coronavirus spike peptide pools or control peptides (ViraFEST assay). No antigen has been identified for these receptors. Cultured CD4+ T cells had their DNA profiled by the Oncomine TCR Beta short-read assay. TCRdb re-derived calls from the PCR reads in MiXCR, one entry per CDR3 protein. Seen here are 15,000 to 18,000 distinct CDR3 sequences, roughly two fifths observed once, and the top ten hold around 6%. This specimen consisted of CD4+ T cells from blood, cultured in vitro, obtained before SARS-CoV-2 vaccination. These TCRs come from a human donor who had recovered from COVID-19.

The count of this clonotype is one. The rearrangement joins TRBV29-1 to TRBJ1-1, with D perhaps matching TRBD1 (6 bases). Germline V lookup: CDR1 SQVTM, CDR2 ANQGSEA. With 7 bases removed from V and 4 bases from J, the gap between germline ends came to 19 bases. CDR3 size: 14 residues. Here the CDR3 reads CSANRGGRGTEAFF. CDR3 DNA sequence: TGCAGCGCAAACCGGGGGGGGCGGGGCACTGAAGCTTTCTTT. Looking up the rest from reference TRBV29-1 and TRBJ1-1 gives the full variable domain: SAVISQKPSRDICQRGTSLTIQCQVDSQVTMMFWYRQQPGQSLTLIATANQGSEATYESGFVIDKFPISRPNLTFSTLTVSNMSPEDSSIYLCSANRGGRGTEAFFGQGTRLTVV.

This clonotype has more than one count but fewer than ten. The V and J genes are TRBV7-2 and TRBJ1-3; D is unclear. The CDR3 runs to 12 residues. V was shortened by 6 bases and J by 3 bases, with 6 bases between the two germline ends. The V gene's germline CDR1 is SGHTA and CDR2 FQGNSA. Here the CDR3 reads CASRLSGNTIYF. The CDR3, as DNA: TGTGCCAGCAGGTTAAGTGGAAACACCATATATTTT.

This clonotype was found a few times. The rearrangement links TRBV29-1 to TRBJ2-3; 7 nucleotides match TRBD2. CDR3 length equals 12 residues. CDR1 and CDR2 (germline): SQVTM, ANQGSEA. Trimming cost V 5 bases and J 8 bases; bases outside gene matches: 7. The CDR3 loop reads CSVSGLKVTQYF. The CDR3 nucleotides are TGCAGCGTTTCGGGACTAAAAGTTACGCAGTATTTT.

This chain uses TRBV9 with TRBJ1-2; the D is unclear. This CDR3 comprises 15 residues. Trimming took off 3 bases at V and 4 bases at J, with 16 bases between the two ends. Per germline, CDR1 SGDLS and CDR2 YYNGEE. The CDR3, as DNA: TGTGCCAGCAGCGGTCCGTTGAGTGGCAGCTATGGCTACACCTTC. The encoded protein is CASSGPLSGSYGYTF. Full variable domain (outside the CDR3, taken from reference TRBV9 and TRBJ1-2): DSGVTQTPKHLITATGQRVTLRCSPRSGDLSVYWYQQSLDQGLQFLIQYYNGEERAKGNILERFSAQQFPDLHSELNLSSLELGDSALYFCASSGPLSGSYGYTFGSGTRLTVV.

Turning to this clonotype: Germline is not matched at one junction end, which may reflect a read error. V gene TRBV20-1 combines with J gene TRBJ1-1; D is perhaps TRBD1 (6 bases). In germline, CDR1 is DFQATT, CDR2 SNEGSKA (reference sequence). The CDR3 has 13 amino acids. The CDR3 nucleotides read TGCAGTGCTAGAGTAAGGGGGAACACTGAAGCTTCCTTT. Protein sequence: CSARVRGNTEASF.

J is TRBJ2-1 and V is TRBV6-1; 11 bases are a match to TRBD2. The CDR3 loop spans 15 amino acids. Trimming cost V 6 bases and J 4 bases; bases outside gene matches: 5. Germline loops: CDR1 MNHNS, CDR2 SASEGT. CDR3 DNA: TGTGCCAGCAGCTTAGCGGGGGGGGCTTACAATGAGCAGTTCTTC. Translating gives CASSLAGGAYNEQFF.

The CDR3 loop reads CSASQGWITEAFF. The CDR3 coding sequence is TGCAGTGCTAGTCAGGGATGGATCACTGAAGCTTTCTTT. The J gene is TRBJ1-1, the V gene TRBV20-1; D might be TRBD1 (5 bases). CDR1 is DFQATT and CDR2 is SNEGSKA in the germline V gene (reference sequence). The CDR3 loop spans 13 amino acids. V dropped 3 bases and J dropped 4 bases, with 12 bases sitting between them.

The chain joins TRBV20-1 to TRBJ1-2, with D maybe TRBD1 (5 bases). The CDR3 runs 16 residues. The germline V gene has CDR1 DFQATT and CDR2 SNEGSKA (reference sequence). Here the CDR3 DNA reads TGCAGCGGTACGACCGGGGCCCGGACAAGCCGGTATGGCTACACCTTC. Protein: CSGTTGARTSRYGYTF.

This chain joins TRBV28 and TRBJ2-7, with a possible D match to TRBD1 (5 bases). Trimming pared 6 bases from V and 3 bases from J, leaving 12 bases between. Germline values: CDR1 MDHEN, CDR2 SYDVKM. The CDR3 loop spans 13 amino acids. The CDR3 spells CASSQGPNYEQYF. In DNA, the CDR3 is TGTGCCAGCAGCCAGGGCCCGAACTACGAGCAGTACTTC.

The genes are TRBV19 and TRBJ1-2, with D perhaps TRBD1 (5 bases). Trimming pared 3 bases from V and 4 bases from J, leaving 12 bases between. Germline assignment: CDR1 LNHDA and CDR2 SQIVND (reference sequence). The CDR3 is made up of 14 amino acids. The CDR3 sequence: CASSIQGGGYGYTF. The CDR3 bases are TGTGCCAGTAGTATCCAGGGAGGTGGCTATGGCTACACCTTC.

The rearrangement links TRBV12-3 or TRBV12-4 to TRBJ1-6; unclear D gene. V shed 5 bases and J shed 6 bases, with 17 bases lying between them. The CDR3 loop spans 16 amino acids. CDR3 DNA: TGTGCCAGCAGTCCTCGCATCGCTCGGGGTAATTCACCCCTCCACTTT. Translation gives CASSPRIARGNSPLHF.